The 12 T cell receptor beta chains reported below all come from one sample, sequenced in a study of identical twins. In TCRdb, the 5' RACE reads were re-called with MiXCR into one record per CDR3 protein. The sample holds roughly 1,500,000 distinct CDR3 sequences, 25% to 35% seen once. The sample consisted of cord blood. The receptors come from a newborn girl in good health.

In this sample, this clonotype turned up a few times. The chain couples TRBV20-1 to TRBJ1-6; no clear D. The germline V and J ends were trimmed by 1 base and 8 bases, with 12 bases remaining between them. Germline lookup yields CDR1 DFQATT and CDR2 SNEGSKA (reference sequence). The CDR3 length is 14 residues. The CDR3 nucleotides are TGCAGTGCTAGAGCGCGGGGTAGCGATTCACCCCTCCACTTT. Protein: CSARARGSDSPLHF.

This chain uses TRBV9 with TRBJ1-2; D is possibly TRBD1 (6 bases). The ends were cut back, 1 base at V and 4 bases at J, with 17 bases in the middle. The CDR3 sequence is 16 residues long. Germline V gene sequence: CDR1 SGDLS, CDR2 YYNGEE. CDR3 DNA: TGTGCCAGCAGCGTAATGAGTACAGGGTTAGGCTATGGCTACACCTTC. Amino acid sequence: CASSVMSTGLGYGYTF.

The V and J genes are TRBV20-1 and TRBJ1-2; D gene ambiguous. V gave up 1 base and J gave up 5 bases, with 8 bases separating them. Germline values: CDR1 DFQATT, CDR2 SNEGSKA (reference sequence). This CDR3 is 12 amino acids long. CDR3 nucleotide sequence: TGCAGTGCTAGAGTTTGGCTATATGGCTACACCTTC. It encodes CSARVWLYGYTF.

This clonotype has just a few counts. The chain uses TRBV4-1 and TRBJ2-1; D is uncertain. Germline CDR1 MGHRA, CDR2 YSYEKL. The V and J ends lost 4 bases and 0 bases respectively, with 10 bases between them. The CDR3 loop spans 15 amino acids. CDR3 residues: CASSRVGSSYNEQFF. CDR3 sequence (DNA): TGCGCCAGCAGCCGGGTCGGCAGCTCCTACAATGAGCAGTTCTTC.

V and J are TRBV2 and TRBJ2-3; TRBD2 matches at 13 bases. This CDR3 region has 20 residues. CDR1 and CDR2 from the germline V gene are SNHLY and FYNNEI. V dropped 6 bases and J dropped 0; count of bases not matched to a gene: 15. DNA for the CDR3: TGTGCCAGCAGGAAGCCTCCGGGACTAGCGGGGAGTGCTAGCACAGATACGCAGTATTTT. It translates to CASRKPPGLAGSASTDTQYF.

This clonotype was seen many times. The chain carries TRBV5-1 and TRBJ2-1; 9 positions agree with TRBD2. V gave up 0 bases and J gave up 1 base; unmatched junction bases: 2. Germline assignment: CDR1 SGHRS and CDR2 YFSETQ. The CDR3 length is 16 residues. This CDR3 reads CASSLVTSGSYNEQFF. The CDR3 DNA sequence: TGCGCCAGCAGCTTGGTGACTAGCGGTTCCTACAATGAGCAGTTCTTC.

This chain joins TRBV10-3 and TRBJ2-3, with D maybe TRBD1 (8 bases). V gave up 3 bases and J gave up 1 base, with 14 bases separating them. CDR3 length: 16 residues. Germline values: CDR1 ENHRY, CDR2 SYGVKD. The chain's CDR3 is CAISERQGRGTDTQYF. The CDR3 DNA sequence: TGTGCCATCAGTGAAAGACAGGGGAGGGGCACAGATACGCAGTATTTT.

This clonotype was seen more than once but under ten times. The CDR3 spells CASSQEREHFYNEQFF. CDR3 nucleotide sequence: TGTGCCAGCAGCCAGGAGCGGGAGCATTTCTACAATGAGCAGTTCTTC. The rearrangement uses TRBV14 and TRBJ2-1, with 8 nucleotides matching TRBD2. Germline CDR1 SGHDN, CDR2 FVKESK. The CDR3 loop spans 16 amino acids. The J segment lost 3 bases and the V segment lost 3 bases, leaving 7 bases of the junction unmatched.

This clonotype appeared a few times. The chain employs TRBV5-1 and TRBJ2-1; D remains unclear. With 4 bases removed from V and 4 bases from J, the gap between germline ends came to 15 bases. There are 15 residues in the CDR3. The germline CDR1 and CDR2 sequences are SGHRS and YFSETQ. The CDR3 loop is CASSDEPSRYNEQFF. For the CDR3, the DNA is TGCGCCAGCAGCGATGAGCCGTCGCGGTACAATGAGCAGTTCTTC.

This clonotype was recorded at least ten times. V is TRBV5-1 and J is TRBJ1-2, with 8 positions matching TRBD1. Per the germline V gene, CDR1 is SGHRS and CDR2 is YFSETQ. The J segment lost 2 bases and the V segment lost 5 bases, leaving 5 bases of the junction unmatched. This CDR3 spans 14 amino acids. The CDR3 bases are TGCGCCAGCAGAGAGGGGGACAGGAACTATGGCTACACCTTC. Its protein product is CASREGDRNYGYTF.

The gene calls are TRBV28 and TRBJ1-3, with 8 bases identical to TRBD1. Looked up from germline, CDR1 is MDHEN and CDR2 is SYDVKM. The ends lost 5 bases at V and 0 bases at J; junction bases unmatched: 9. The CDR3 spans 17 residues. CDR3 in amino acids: CASSPPRGPNSGNTIYF. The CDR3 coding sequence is TGTGCCAGCAGTCCCCCCAGGGGGCCCAACTCTGGAAACACCATATATTTT. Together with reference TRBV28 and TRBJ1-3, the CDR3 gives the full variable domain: DVKVTQSSRYLVKRTGEKVFLECVQDMDHENMFWYRQDPGLGLRLIYFSYDVKMKEKGDIPEGYSVSREKKERFSLILESASTNQTSMYLCASSPPRGPNSGNTIYFGEGSWLTVV.

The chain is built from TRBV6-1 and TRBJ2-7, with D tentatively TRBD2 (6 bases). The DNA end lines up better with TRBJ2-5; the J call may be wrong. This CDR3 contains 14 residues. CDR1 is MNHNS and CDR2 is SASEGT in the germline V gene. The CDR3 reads CASSELVPGGTQYF. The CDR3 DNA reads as TGTGCCAGCAGTGAGTTGGTCCCCGGGGGGACCCAGTACTTC.